This T cell receptor beta chain was identified in a study of blood T cell repertoires in COVID-19 (dated by TCRdb to about 2020). A note on the overall study: The collaborator samples originated in the United States, Italy and Spain and spanned the acute and convalescent phases of COVID-19. The prospective study material was composed of cDNA or gDNA derived from T cells, B-cell-depleted T cells, or PBMCs. Subjects who had been exposed to COVID-19, were actively infected with it, or had recovered from it provided the deeply sampled blood TCRbeta repertoires that made up the dataset. The repertoires were released in a freely available public database intended as a resource for research on the immune response to SARS-CoV-2. The samples were drawn from two sources: the first 160 participants of the ongoing ImmuneRACE study, and 1,254 subjects contributed by 6 global collaborators. The sample metadata nearly always contained a de-identified subject ID, COVID-19 status, age in years and sex. Where available, HLA class I and class II types were taken from metadata supplied by the sample provider and were not determined by assay-based typing. Broader findings and caveats from the paper: The amount of clinical and demographic metadata varied by source and participant and was provided uncurated.

TCRbeta CDR3 regions were amplified from genomic DNA using the immunoSEQ Assay, a bias-controlled multiplex PCR. The source study handled its data this way. Within the assay, amplification of reference gene primers was used to estimate how many nucleated cells each sample contained. To quantify the absolute abundance of each unique TCRbeta CDR3 rearrangement, sequence reads were collapsed and filtered. For each sample, productive Simpson clonality was calculated as the square root of Simpson's diversity index over productive rearrangements. Not all clones reach the TCRdb copy of this immuneACCESS table, which keeps in-frame sequences only. Checked studies attribute under half of the gap to unresolved V genes and leave the rest unexplained. For V, J and clone size, that table is used; D and trimming come from the DNA. In all, the sample holds 400,000 or so clones, and approximately 89% of those were seen once. 1.5% to 1.7% of the sample rests with the top ten.

One collaborating source in Seattle enrolled patients during active infection and followed them longitudinally through the course of disease. Each collaborating institution followed its own protocols to collect whole blood in K2EDTA tubes. For TCRbeta analysis, collaborator samples were shipped as frozen whole blood, as isolated PBMCs, or as DNA extracted from either sample type. As for this clone: What antigen it recognizes has not been identified. Per-base qualities were not stored, and no clone one base away is much larger.

The specimen was peripheral blood. The TCR sequence derives from a woman aged 40 to 50 with COVID-19, enrolled during active disease.

The DNA sequence follows: TGTGCCAGCAGCGGCGCCGGGACAGGGAATTCACCCCTCCACTTT. Its translation reads: CASSGAGTGNSPLHF. This chain is built from TRBV5-4 and TRBJ1-6, with 9 central nucleotides matching TRBD1. V trim: 4 bases; J trim: 7 bases; unmatched bases: 6. In the germline V gene (reference sequence), CDR1 corresponds to SGHNT and CDR2 to YYREEE. The CDR3 has 15 amino acids, counting the end cysteine and phenylalanine. Of all the DNA, just the CDR3 is kept, 45 bases in frame from base 1.